Detailed here is one TCR beta chain. The junction departs from the called germline gene at one end, perhaps through a read error. Germline assignment: CDR1 MNHEY and CDR2 SMNVEV (reference sequence). This CDR3 has 16 residues. The data were taken from a study of identical twins. MiXCR, run by TCRdb on the 5' RACE reads, gives a single entry per CDR3 protein. The sample yields about 890,000 distinct CDR3 sequences, 10% to 15% seen once. These sequences were also reported in another study, on yellow fever vaccine responses in identical twins. From that report: Twins' vaccine T cell response reportedly seemed partly convergent, partly personalized.

Source material: PBMCs. The clonotype comes from a woman aged 18-29 years in good health. The V gene is TRBV27, the J gene TRBJ1-1; no clear D. CDR3: CASRKSGQGLKTEAFF. CDR3 DNA: TGTGCCAGCAGAAAGTCCGGGCAAGGGTTGAAGACTGAAGCTTTCTTT.